This T cell receptor beta chain emerged from a study of OX40 agonist ivuxolimab in advanced cancers. Study context: The study treated patients with ivuxolimab, an agonistic anti-OX40 (CD134) antibody.

TCRdb's table, derived via immunoSEQ multiplex PCR, lists solely in-frame clones and lacks some. The repertoire includes 55,000 to 80,000 clones, about 88% of them detected once, and 2.4% sits in the top ten. This clone was seen only a few times. The length of the CDR3 is 14 residues. From germline, CDR1 is GTSNPN and CDR2 SVGIG (reference sequence). Trimming removed 0 bases from V and 7 bases from J; junction bases left unmatched: 4. V gene TRBV30 combines with J gene TRBJ1-5; 9 positions match TRBD1. This clonotype was obtained from an adult with an advanced solid tumor such as melanoma, head and neck, liver or kidney cancer. The input for sequencing was CD4+ or CD8+ T cells sorted from blood, taken in a trial of the OX40 agonist ivuxolimab. DNA for the CDR3: TGTGCCTGGAGTGTAACAGGGGGCGGCCAGCCCCAGCATTTT. Protein product: CAWSVTGGGQPQHF.